These 8 T cell receptor beta chains came from one sample sequenced in a study of T cell repertoires in cytomegalovirus infection. No antigen has been assigned to these receptors. TCRdb used MiXCR to reprocess the reads, holding one entry per CDR3 protein. In the table there are 150,000 to 200,000 distinct CDR3 sequences, about 20% of which are singletons. The material sequenced was CD8+ T cells from cultured PBMCs, taken from culture after CMV antigen stimulation. The receptors shown here come from a human donor in good health (CMV status not recorded). Some clones in this sample may be carry-over from other donors' samples.

This clonotype was observed a few times. This chain connects TRBV7-9 to TRBJ1-2, with TRBD1 matching over 7 bases. Looked up from germline, CDR1 is SEHNR and CDR2 is FQNEAQ (reference sequence). Trimming cost V 4 bases and J 3 bases; bases outside gene matches: 8. This CDR3 is 15 amino acids long. The CDR3 DNA sequence: TGTGCCAGCAGCTCCGGTCTTGGACAGGACTATGGCTACACCTTC. Encoded protein: CASSSGLGQDYGYTF.

In nucleotides, the CDR3 is TGTGCCAGCAGCTCGACAGCAGAGCAGTACTTC. Protein product: CASSSTAEQYF. The gene calls are TRBV7-8 and TRBJ2-7, with D maybe TRBD1 (5 bases). Trimming cost V 4 bases and J 7 bases, with 8 bases left between them. The germline V gene encodes CDR1 SGHVS and CDR2 FQNEAQ. The CDR3 contains 11 residues.

This clonotype was recorded a few times. This chain connects TRBV12-3 or TRBV12-4 to TRBJ1-2; D is undetermined. Trimming pared 3 bases from V and 5 bases from J, leaving 19 bases between. CDR3 length equals 16 residues. The CDR3 sequence: CASSFSLLNRLYGYTF. DNA of the CDR3: TGTGCCAGCAGTTTCTCGCTCCTAAATCGGCTATATGGCTACACCTTC.

This clonotype was counted a few times. This chain links TRBV27 with TRBJ1-2; D gene uncertain. The CDR3 contains 14 residues. V lost 2 bases to trimming and J lost 6 bases, with 13 bases between them. CDR1 and CDR2 from the germline V gene are MNHEY and SMNVEV (reference sequence). The DNA of the CDR3 is TGTGCCAGCAGTTTACGTGGTGTTGGGAATGGCTACACCTTC. It encodes CASSLRGVGNGYTF.

This clonotype was picked up a small number of times. The V gene is TRBV20-1, the J gene TRBJ2-1; 9 bases align to TRBD2. Germline V gives CDR1 DFQATT, CDR2 SNEGSKA (reference sequence). CDR3 length: 15 residues. Trimming took 3 bases from V and 5 from J; bases not matched to a gene: 8. The CDR3 loop reads CSARIRRGGNNEQFF. The CDR3 DNA sequence: TGCAGTGCTAGGATCCGGCGGGGGGGCAACAATGAGCAGTTCTTC.

This clonotype was counted only a few times. The gene calls are TRBV13 and TRBJ1-3; D call uncertain. V lost 1 base, J lost 4 bases, and 5 bases lay in between. The CDR3 spans 13 residues. Germline values: CDR1 PRHDT, CDR2 FYEKMQ (reference sequence). The DNA of the CDR3 is TGTGCCAGCAGCTTAGAGGGCGGAAACACCATATATTTT. Translation: CASSLEGGNTIYF. The full variable domain, rest sourced from reference TRBV13 and TRBJ1-3, is AAGVIQSPRHLIKEKRETATLKCYPIPRHDTVYWYQQGPGQDPQFLISFYEKMQSDKGSIPDRFSAQQFSDYHSELNMSSLELGDSALYFCASSLEGGNTIYFGEGSWLTVV.

This clonotype was recorded a few times. This chain connects TRBV14 to TRBJ1-5; 11 bases line up with TRBD1. From germline, CDR1 is SGHDN and CDR2 FVKESK. The CDR3 has 16 amino acids. With V trimmed by 5 bases and J by 6 bases, 9 bases remained unmatched. CDR3 residues: CASSEAGQGASQPQHF. CDR3 sequence (DNA): TGTGCCAGCAGCGAAGCTGGACAGGGGGCGAGTCAGCCCCAGCATTTT.

This clonotype was counted a few times. V usage is TRBV7-2 and J usage is TRBJ2-4, with no clear D. CDR3 length: 15 amino acids. The V gene lost 3 bases and the J gene lost 1 base, with 10 bases spanning the gap. Per the germline V gene, CDR1 is SGHTA and CDR2 is FQGNSA. The CDR3 loop is CASSFHLRAKNIQYF. The CDR3 region has the DNA TGTGCCAGCAGCTTCCACCTTCGGGCCAAAAACATTCAGTACTTC.